The present T cell receptor (beta chain) was sequenced within a study of T cell clonality in common variable immunodeficiency. The CDR3 is made up of 15 amino acids. Germline assignment: CDR1 DFQATT and CDR2 SNEGSKA (reference sequence). Sequencing was performed with immunoSEQ multiplex PCR; in TCRdb, only in-frame clones are kept and a portion is missing. Observed in the sample are 50,000 to 65,000 clones, none of them singletons. This clone showed up just a few times. Given a much more abundant clone one base away, this may be a read error. Sequencing ends 3 residues short of the CDR3 end; the germline J gene provides the rest.

This TCR derives from a person between 18 and 75 years old in good health. The V and J genes are TRBV20-1 and TRBJ2-5; a possible D gene is TRBD1 (6 bases). Sequencing was done on a sample of peripheral blood mononuclear cells. The CDR3: CSARDHRAFTDTQYF. CDR3 DNA (partial): TGCAGTGCTAGAGATCACAGGGCATTCACAGATACC.